These 24 T cell receptor beta chains were sequenced from one sample in a study of T cells expressing NK-cell markers. TCRdb re-called the 5' RACE reads; every CDR3 protein appears as one record, without DNA. The sample table includes around 110,000 distinct CDR3 sequences. Sequencing input: blood T cells: a sorted CD56 or NKG2C T cell subset, CD4+ or CD8+ T cells, or bulk PBMC T cells (not recorded which). All receptors come from a woman aged 18 to 69 in good health.

The V gene is TRBV27, the J gene TRBJ2-1; checking the TCRdb D call of TRBD1 is not possible without DNA. The CDR3 loop spans 14 amino acids. Germline lookup yields CDR1 MNHEY and CDR2 SMNVEV (reference sequence). Here the CDR3 reads CASSFGALANEQFF.

V and J are TRBV11-1 and TRBJ1-1. This CDR3 is 13 amino acids long. Germline V lookup: CDR1 SGHAT, CDR2 FQDESV (reference sequence). The CDR3 sequence is CASSSWGNTEAFF.

The rearrangement joins TRBV4-2 to TRBJ1-4; TCRdb's D call, TRBD1, is unchecked because there is no DNA. The germline gives CDR1 LGHNA, CDR2 YNFKEQ. The CDR3 length is 15 residues. CDR3 residues: CASSQEDRGNEKLFF.

The CDR3 sequence is CASSIDTSSYEQYF. V usage is TRBV19 and J usage is TRBJ2-7. The germline CDR1 and CDR2 sequences are LNHDA and SQIVND (reference sequence). The CDR3 spans 14 residues.

CDR3 loop: CSARLLALTYEQYF. This chain uses TRBV20-1 with TRBJ2-7; TCRdb picks TRBD2, but there is no DNA to check that call. This CDR3 is built from 14 residues. Germline V gives CDR1 DFQATT, CDR2 SNEGSKA (reference sequence).

This sequence joins TRBV6-5 and TRBJ2-5; TCRdb indicates TRBD1, and absent DNA this call remains unverified. This CDR3 region has 16 residues. CDR1 is MNHEY, CDR2 SVGAGI, per germline. CDR3 sequence reads: CASSYSKDRIQETQYF.

The CDR3 region is CATPARDPEDHGYTF. The chain joins TRBV6-1 to TRBJ1-2; TCRdb designates TRBD1, a call that cannot be tested without DNA. CDR3 length: 15 amino acids. In germline, CDR1 is MNHNS, CDR2 SASEGT.

The chain recombines TRBV7-2 with TRBJ2-3; TCRdb picks TRBD2, but there is no DNA to check that call. The CDR3 runs 15 residues. The germline V gene has CDR1 SGHTA and CDR2 FQGNSA. CDR3 amino acids: CASSRSLAVTDTQYF.

This chain uses TRBV12-3 or TRBV12-4 with TRBJ1-2. CDR3 size: 13 residues. The CDR3 protein is CASSLAAGSGYTF.

This sequence joins TRBV7-3 and TRBJ2-1. Germline V gene data show CDR1 as SGHTA and CDR2 as FQGTGA. The CDR3 loop spans 15 amino acids. Here the CDR3 reads CASSLTGPGYNEQFF.

The CDR3 sequence: CASSQEGERGVRDTQYF. The chain is built from TRBV4-3 and TRBJ2-3; there is no DNA to check the TCRdb D call of TRBD2. Germline assignment: CDR1 LGHNA and CDR2 YSLEER. The CDR3 loop spans 17 amino acids.

This chain uses TRBV12-3 or TRBV12-4 with TRBJ2-1; TCRdb names TRBD2, which stays unverified in the absence of DNA. This CDR3 is built from 15 residues. This CDR3 reads CASSLRLAENNEQFF.

This rearrangement joins TRBV27 to TRBJ2-1; the D call from TCRdb, TRBD2, cannot be confirmed without DNA. CDR1 is MNHEY and CDR2 is SMNVEV in the germline V gene (reference sequence). The length of the CDR3 is 16 residues. CDR3 residues: CASSQMLAGSYNEQFF.

The chain is built from TRBV27 and TRBJ2-2; with no DNA, the TCRdb D assignment of TRBD2 cannot be verified. CDR1 MNHEY and CDR2 SMNVEV come from the germline V gene (reference sequence). CDR3 size: 13 residues. This CDR3 reads CASSLLGRGELFF.

This chain links TRBV20-1 with TRBJ2-2. The CDR3 runs 11 residues. CDR1 and CDR2 from the germline V gene are DFQATT and SNEGSKA (reference sequence). The CDR3 region is CSARDTGELFF.

V and J are TRBV7-3 and TRBJ1-1. The CDR3 has 13 residues. Germline V gives CDR1 SGHTA, CDR2 FQGTGA. The CDR3 here is CASSLALNTEAFF.

V and J are TRBV15 and TRBJ1-5; there is no DNA to check the TCRdb D call of TRBD1. The CDR3 totals 15 residues. Germline V lookup: CDR1 LNHNV, CDR2 YYDKDF (reference sequence). The CDR3 protein is CATSVGTPRNQPQHF.

The rearrangement uses TRBV19 and TRBJ2-1. The CDR3 has 18 amino acids. CDR1 is LNHDA, CDR2 SQIVND, per germline (reference sequence). CDR3 protein: CASSIDTQRGSSYNEQFF. Looking up the rest from reference TRBV19 and TRBJ2-1 gives the full variable domain: DGGITQSPKYLFRKEGQNVTLSCEQNLNHDAMYWYRQDPGQGLRLIYYSQIVNDFQKGDIAEGYSVSREKKESFPLTVTSAQKNPTAFYLCASSIDTQRGSSYNEQFFGPGTRLTVL.

The chain uses TRBV29-1 and TRBJ2-1; no DNA is available, so the TRBD1 call from TCRdb remains unchecked. This CDR3 has 12 residues. Germline lookup yields CDR1 SQVTM and CDR2 ANQGSEA. CDR3: CSVEGGGGEQFF.

The chain has TRBV7-3 and TRBJ2-1; TCRdb outputs TRBD1, but without DNA this stays unchecked. Germline lookup yields CDR1 SGHTA and CDR2 FQGTGA. The CDR3 is 14 amino acids. CDR3 protein: CASSLTFGGDEQFF. The full variable domain, rest sourced from reference TRBV7-3 and TRBJ2-1, is GAGVSQTPSNKVTEKGKYVELRCDPISGHTALYWYRQSLGQGPEFLIYFQGTGAADDSGLPNDRFFAVRPEGSVSTLKIQRTERGDSAVYLCASSLTFGGDEQFFGPGTRLTVL.

The V gene is TRBV9, the J gene TRBJ2-1; TCRdb reports TRBD1, a call that lacks DNA to check it against. CDR3 length: 16 residues. Germline V gene lookup returns CDR1 SGDLS and CDR2 YYNGEE. CDR3 sequence reads: CASSVEGGGSYNEQFF.

The V gene is TRBV6-5, the J gene TRBJ2-5; TCRdb's D call of TRBD1 is untestable without DNA. CDR3 length equals 18 residues. CDR1 is MNHEY, CDR2 SVGAGI, per germline. The CDR3 region is CASSNEGSGQGAEETQYF.

The rearrangement joins TRBV12-3 or TRBV12-4 to TRBJ2-5; absent DNA, TCRdb's TRBD1 call cannot be checked. The CDR3 is 13 residues long. CDR3 region: CASTQTVQETQYF.

V usage is TRBV20-1 and J usage is TRBJ1-2; TCRdb selects TRBD1, and the lack of DNA leaves this call unchecked. Germline lookup yields CDR1 DFQATT and CDR2 SNEGSKA (reference sequence). The CDR3 extends over 15 amino acids. The CDR3 reads CSARETGAANYGYTF.